This TCR beta chain is from a study of brain T cells in children with intractable seizures. The CDR3 covers 13 residues. V was cut by 1 base and J by 6 bases, with 10 bases left in between. Germline assignment: CDR1 SGHAT and CDR2 FQNNGV. Sequencing was performed with immunoSEQ multiplex PCR; in TCRdb, only in-frame clones are kept and a portion is missing. The table lists about 340,000 clones, 93% of them singletons, with 5% to 7% in the top ten. Comments on this clone: Its specificity is unknown.

Time point here: blood from clinic visit 5 months post-surgery; TSC patient then seizure free. Surgery cases with the highest brain T cell transcript signatures were chosen for sequencing. Patients received at least one anti-epileptic drug before surgery. Findings and limits, study-wide: Pre- and post-surgery blood differed in depth, so pre-surgery absences may be undersampling. HCMV serostatus was not known, and viral specificity came from CDR3 similarity only.

The sequence was obtained from a boy under three years old with tuberous sclerosis and intractable seizures. The V gene is TRBV11-2, the J gene TRBJ2-7, with D possibly called TRBD1 or TRBD2 (6 bases each). Source: peripheral blood, taken approximately 5 months after surgery. For the CDR3, the DNA is TGTGCCAGCAGCTTAGTTAGGGGGGTCGAGCAGTACTTC. Translation gives CASSLVRGVEQYF.